This T cell receptor (beta chain) was found in a study of STAT5B mutations in CD4+ large granular lymphocyte leukemia. Generated by immunoSEQ multiplex PCR, the TCRdb table keeps only in-frame clones and is missing some. The table has 37,000 or so clones, roughly 83% seen once. Germline V lookup: CDR1 MNHEY, CDR2 SVGAGI. V shed 6 bases, J shed 4 bases, and the junction held 10 bases outside the gene matches. CDR3 length equals 15 residues. Regarding the study as a whole: Patient CD4-sorted repertoires looked more clonal than healthy CD4+ repertoires, even without putative leukemic clones.

A remark on this clone: Antigen: not known.

The sequenced sample consisted of CD4+ T cells from blood buffy coats. This chain links TRBV6-5 with TRBJ2-7, with 9 bases fitting TRBD1. This sequence was found in a human donor in good health. The CDR3 DNA reads as TGTGCCAGCAGGGGAACCGCGGGACAGGGTTACGAGCAGTACTTC. Amino acids: CASRGTAGQGYEQYF.